A single sample is the source of the 16 T cell receptor beta chains below, sequenced in a study of CD8 T cells in Susac syndrome. The authors reverse transcribed roughly 0.5 to 1 ug RNA with random hexamers. TCRdb independently ran MiXCR on the immunoSEQ multiplex PCR reads; one entry per CDR3 protein. Seen here are more than 95,000 distinct CDR3 sequences, 85% to 95% observed once, and the top ten hold 0.25% to 0.35%. Sequenced: CD8+ T cells from PBMCs. Every receptor here comes from a human donor with multiple sclerosis.

The chain links TRBV9 to TRBJ1-5, with D uncertain. The germline V gene has CDR1 SGDLS and CDR2 YYNGEE. CDR3 length: 15 residues. V lost 0 bases to trimming and J lost 5 bases, with 12 bases between them. The CDR3 nucleotides read TGTGCCAGCAGCGTAGGTCCGAGGGCCCATCAGCCCCAGCATTTT. This translates into CASSVGPRAHQPQHF.

The CDR3 nucleotides read TGTGCCAGCAGCGTTTACAGGGCCACCGGGGAGCTGTTTTTT. Residues: CASSVYRATGELFF. V gene TRBV9 combines with J gene TRBJ2-2; D is perhaps TRBD1 (6 bases). The germline CDR1 and CDR2 sequences are SGDLS and YYNGEE. V was pared by 2 bases and J by 4 bases, with 9 bases between. CDR3 length equals 14 residues. The full variable domain, rest sourced from reference TRBV9 and TRBJ2-2, is DSGVTQTPKHLITATGQRVTLRCSPRSGDLSVYWYQQSLDQGLQFLIQYYNGEERAKGNILERFSAQQFPDLHSELNLSSLELGDSALYFCASSVYRATGELFFGEGSRLTVL.

This sequence joins TRBV18 and TRBJ1-2; D is perhaps TRBD1 (5 bases). CDR1 and CDR2 (germline): KGHSH, LQKENI. Between the trimmed V and J ends, which lost 6 bases and 8 bases, there was a span of 25 bases. This CDR3 has 16 amino acids. CDR3 sequence (DNA): TGTGCCAGCTCCCAACATCCGGGCAGGACAATTTGGGGCTACACCTTC. Translation: CASSQHPGRTIWGYTF. Full variable domain (outside the CDR3, taken from reference TRBV18 and TRBJ1-2): NAGVMQNPRHLVRRRGQEARLRCSPMKGHSHVYWYRQLPEEGLKFMVYLQKENIIDESGMPKERFSAEFPKEGPSILRIQQVVRGDSAAYFCASSQHPGRTIWGYTFGSGTRLTVV.

The chain combines TRBV12-3 or TRBV12-4 with TRBJ2-2, with TRBD2 as a possible D gene (7 bases). This CDR3 spans 14 amino acids. V was trimmed by 3 bases and J by 7 bases, leaving 12 bases between them. The CDR3 spells CASSFAGALGELFF. The CDR3 DNA is TGTGCCAGCAGTTTTGCGGGGGCTCTCGGGGAGCTGTTTTTT.

This rearrangement joins TRBV12-3 or TRBV12-4 to TRBJ2-1; 7 positions match TRBD2. The CDR3 totals 11 residues. The V and J ends lost 5 bases and 13 bases, in that order; junction bases with no gene match: 5. The CDR3 protein is CASSVKAGQFF. In DNA form, the CDR3 reads TGTGCCAGCAGTGTGAAAGCGGGACAGTTCTTC.

CDR3 protein: CASSQGPGEAFF. The CDR3 DNA reads as TGCGCCAGCAGCCAAGGGCCCGGGGAAGCTTTCTTT. This chain joins TRBV4-1 and TRBJ1-1; D gene unclear. Germline V gives CDR1 MGHRA, CDR2 YSYEKL. This CDR3 has 12 amino acids. Trimming stripped 1 base from V and 8 bases from J, with 8 bases between.

J is TRBJ2-2 and V is TRBV9; D gene ambiguous. The CDR3 runs 15 residues. The V end was cut by 0 bases, the J end by 5 bases, with 11 bases between. Germline CDR1 reads SGDLS; CDR2 reads YYNGEE. This CDR3 is CASSVESTFTGELFF. CDR3 in DNA: TGTGCCAGCAGCGTAGAGAGCACTTTTACCGGGGAGCTGTTTTTT.

This chain uses TRBV15 with TRBJ2-3, with 7 bases that match TRBD2. This CDR3 contains 15 residues. Germline V gives CDR1 LNHNV, CDR2 YYDKDF (reference sequence). Trimming removed 7 bases from V and 0 bases from J; junction bases left unmatched: 7. The CDR3: CATNGGSTSTDTQYF. In DNA, the CDR3 is TGTGCCACCAACGGCGGGAGTACTAGCACAGATACGCAGTATTTT.

The chain links TRBV12-3 or TRBV12-4 to TRBJ1-5; 7 nucleotides agree with TRBD1. The CDR3 sequence is 14 residues long. Germline trimming cut 7 bases from V and 7 bases from J; bases unmatched to any gene: 10. The CDR3 is CASTPTGFEQPQHF. CDR3 sequence (DNA): TGTGCCAGCACCCCGACAGGGTTTGAGCAGCCCCAGCATTTT.

This clonotype has only a few counts. The chain is built from TRBV12-5 and TRBJ2-7, with D uncertain. The CDR3 is made up of 12 amino acids. Germline assignment: CDR1 LGHNT and CDR2 FRNRAP. The germline V and J ends were trimmed by 5 bases and 3 bases, with 8 bases remaining between them. The CDR3: CASGHPRYEQYV. CDR3 nucleotide sequence: TGTGCTAGTGGTCACCCTCGCTACGAGCAGTACGTC.

CDR3 DNA sequence: TGTGCCAGCAGTTTCCCAGGGACAGTGAACACTGAAGCTTTCTTT. Amino acids: CASSFPGTVNTEAFF. The rearrangement uses TRBV12-3 or TRBV12-4 and TRBJ1-1, with 7 bases aligning to TRBD1. There are 15 residues in the CDR3. After removal of 3 bases from V and 0 bases from J, the junction contained 4 bases not matched to a gene.

J is TRBJ1-1 and V is TRBV5-6, with D hard to call. Trimming pared 4 bases from V and 4 bases from J, leaving 14 bases between. The CDR3 sequence is 14 residues long. From germline, CDR1 is SGHDT and CDR2 YYEEEE. The CDR3 DNA is TGTGCCAGCAGCCGCGGACCATCCACCACTGAAGCTTTCTTT. This encodes CASSRGPSTTEAFF.

The rearrangement uses TRBV7-2 and TRBJ2-3, with TRBD2 identical over 8 bases. The length of the CDR3 is 17 residues. From germline, CDR1 is SGHTA and CDR2 FQGNSA. V lost 5 bases, J lost 5 bases, and 15 bases stayed unmatched. CDR3 sequence: CASSPLPFREGQDTQYF. In DNA, the CDR3 is TGTGCCAGCAGCCCCCTCCCCTTCCGGGAGGGCCAAGATACGCAGTATTTT.

The chain recombines TRBV5-6 with TRBJ2-7; 8 nucleotides align to TRBD2. Germline assignment: CDR1 SGHDT and CDR2 YYEEEE. CDR3 length: 16 amino acids. The V gene end was trimmed by 2 bases and the J gene end by 3 bases; junction bases not matched to a gene: 10. The chain's CDR3 is CASSFGSGGARYEQYF. DNA of the CDR3: TGTGCCAGCAGCTTCGGCTCGGGGGGGGCCCGCTACGAGCAGTACTTC. Full variable domain (remainder filled in from reference TRBV5-6 and TRBJ2-7): DAGVTQSPTHLIKTRGQQVTLRCSPKSGHDTVSWYQQALGQGPQFIFQYYEEEERQRGNFPDRFSGHQFPNYSSELNVNALLLGDSALYLCASSFGSGGARYEQYFGPGTRLTVT.

The chain combines TRBV2 with TRBJ2-2, with 12 bases lining up with TRBD2. Losses at the gene ends were 2 bases for V and 7 bases for J; bases not matched to a gene: 5. Germline-derived CDR1 and CDR2 are SNHLY and FYNNEI. CDR3 length: 16 amino acids. In DNA, the CDR3 is TGTGCCAGCAGTGAATGGACTAGCGGGATCAGCGGGGAGCTGTTTTTT. As protein: CASSEWTSGISGELFF.

The V and J genes are TRBV11-2 and TRBJ2-2; a weak D match, TRBD2 (6 bases). CDR3 length: 15 residues. The germline V gene has CDR1 SGHAT and CDR2 FQNNGV. Trimming removed 1 base from V and 7 bases from J, with 13 bases in between. CDR3 residues: CASSLGSGSIGELFF. The CDR3 bases are TGTGCCAGCAGCTTAGGAAGCGGGTCCATCGGGGAGCTGTTTTTT.